The T cell receptor beta chain described here comes from a study of circulating and synovial CD4+ cells in juvenile arthritis. General study points: Traditional Vbeta family usage analysis missed the pathogenic-like versus bulk difference. Compared with bulk blood, circulating pathogenic-like lymphocytes shared substantially more CDR3 sequences with synovial T cells. T cell genome counts differed by at least an order of magnitude between CPL and CD4 samples.

The CDR3 totals 14 residues. Trimming at V came to 3 bases and at J to 5 bases, leaving 9 bases not matched to a gene. CDR1 is SQVTM and CDR2 is ANQGSEA in the germline V gene. Data came from immunoSEQ multiplex PCR; TCRdb stores just in-frame clones and leaves some out. The data contain 30,000 to 40,000 clones, 90% to 95% of them singletons. With regard to this clone: The antigen remains unidentified.

The chain employs TRBV29-1 and TRBJ1-2; 7 bases agree with TRBD1. The specimen was CD4+ T cells from blood. The receptor was isolated from a human donor with juvenile idiopathic arthritis. The CDR3 bases are TGCAGCGTTGAGGGTTACGGACAGGCGTATGGCTACACCTTC. Translated, it gives CSVEGYGQAYGYTF.